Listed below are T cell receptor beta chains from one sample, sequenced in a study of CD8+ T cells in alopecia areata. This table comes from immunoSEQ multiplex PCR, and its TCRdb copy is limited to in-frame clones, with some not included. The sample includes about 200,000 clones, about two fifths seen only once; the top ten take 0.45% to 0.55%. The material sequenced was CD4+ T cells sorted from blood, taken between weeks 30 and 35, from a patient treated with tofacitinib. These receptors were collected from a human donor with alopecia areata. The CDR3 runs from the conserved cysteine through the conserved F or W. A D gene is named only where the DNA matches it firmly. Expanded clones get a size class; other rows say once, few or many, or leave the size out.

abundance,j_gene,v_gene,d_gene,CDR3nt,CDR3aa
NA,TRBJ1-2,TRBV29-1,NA,TGCAGCGTTGAAGATTTCTATGGCTACACCTTC,CSVEDFYGYTF
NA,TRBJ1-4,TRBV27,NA,TGTGCCAGCAGTTTCAGGGGCGTCAATGAAAAACTGTTTTTT,CASSFRGVNEKLFF
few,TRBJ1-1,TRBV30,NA,TGTGCCTGGAGGGACAGACCGAACACTGAAGCTTTCTTT,CAWRDRPNTEAFF
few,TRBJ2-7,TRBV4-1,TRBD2,TGCGCCAGCAGCCAAGAGGTACTAGCGGGAGTCTACGAGCAGTACTTC,CASSQEVLAGVYEQYF
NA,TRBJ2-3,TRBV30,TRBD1,TGTGCCTGGGGGGACAGGGCGCCCCCAGATACGCAGTATTTT,CAWGDRAPPDTQYF
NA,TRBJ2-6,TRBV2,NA,TGTGCCAGCTCCTCTGGGGCCAACGTCCTGACTTTC,CASSSGANVLTF
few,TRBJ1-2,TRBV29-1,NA,TGCAGCGTTGACGAGGGCCCGAAAGGAGGTCACAATGGCTACACCTTC,CSVDEGPKGGHNGYTF
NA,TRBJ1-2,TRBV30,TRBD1,TGTGCCTGGAGCCCGACAGGGAATGGCTACACCTTC,CAWSPTGNGYTF
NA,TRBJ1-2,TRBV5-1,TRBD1,TGCGCCAGCAGCTTGACAGGGGTCTATGGCTACACCTTC,CASSLTGVYGYTF
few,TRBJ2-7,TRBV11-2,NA,TGTGCCAGCACCCCGGGGGCGAGTTCCTACGAGCAGTACTTC,CASTPGASSYEQYF
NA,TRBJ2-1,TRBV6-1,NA,TGTGCCAGCAGTCAGCAGTTATACAATGAGCAGTTCTTC,CASSQQLYNEQFF
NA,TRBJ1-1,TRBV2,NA,TGTGCCAGCAGGTTTCAGGGGTCCCCGAACACTGAAGCTTTCTTT,CASRFQGSPNTEAFF
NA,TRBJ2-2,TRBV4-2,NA,TGTGCCAGCTCCGGGTGGGGGGAGCTGTTTTTT,CASSGWGELFF
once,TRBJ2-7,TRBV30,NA,TGTGCCTGGAGTGGACAGGCCATGCCCTACGAGCAGTACTTC,CAWSGQAMPYEQYF
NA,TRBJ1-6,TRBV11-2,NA,TGTGCCAGCAGCCCCAGCGGTCAGAATTCACCCCTCCACTTT,CASSPSGQNSPLHF
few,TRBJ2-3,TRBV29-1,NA,TGCAGCGTTGAAGGCGGGGGCGGCACAGATACGCAGTATTTT,CSVEGGGGTDTQYF
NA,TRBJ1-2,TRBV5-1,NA,TGCGCCAGCAGCTTGGACGGGGTGTGGTCAGGGGACCATGGCTACACCTTC,CASSLDGVWSGDHGYTF
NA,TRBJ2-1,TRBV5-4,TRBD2,TGTGCCAGCAGCTTGGCGGGGGGGCAAGTGAATGAGCAGTTCTTC,CASSLAGGQVNEQFF
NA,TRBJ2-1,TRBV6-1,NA,TGTGCCAGCAGTCAGTCGTATATCTACAATGAGCAGTTCTTC,CASSQSYIYNEQFF
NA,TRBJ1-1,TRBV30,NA,TGTGCCTGGAGTGGGACTGAAGCTTTCTTT,CAWSGTEAFF
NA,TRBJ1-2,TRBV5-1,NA,TGCGCCAGCAGCGGTAGATGGGATGGCTACACCTTC,CASSGRWDGYTF
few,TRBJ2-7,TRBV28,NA,TGTGCCAGCAGTTCAGGACAGCAGCAGTACTTC,CASSSGQQQYF
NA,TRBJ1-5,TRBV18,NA,TGTGCCAGCTCACGACAGCGTGCGGGCGGGAATCAGCCCCAGCATTTT,CASSRQRAGGNQPQHF
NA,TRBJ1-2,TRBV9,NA,TGTGCCAGCAGAGAAGGGGGAGTGTTGGGTGGCTACACCTTC,CASREGGVLGGYTF
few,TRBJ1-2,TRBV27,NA,TGTGCCAGCAGTTCACAGGGACGGGGCTACACCTTC,CASSSQGRGYTF